The rows below give T cell receptor beta chains drawn from one sample of a study of cytomegalovirus exposure and HLA in healthy donors. Libraries were prepared by immunoSEQ multiplex PCR; TCRdb keeps only in-frame clonotypes and omits some of them. Among around 280,000 clones, roughly 90% were seen once, and the ten largest hold roughly 2.3%. The sequenced material came from PBMCs. Every receptor here comes from a woman aged 18 to 35 in good health and CMV-seronegative. Each CDR3 is given with its conserved first and last residue. The order of the fields is D gene, CDR3 length, V gene, J gene, clone size, CDR3 protein, CDR3 DNA. A D gene is named only where the DNA matches it firmly. Size values are once, few and many counts, or a class for expanded clones, and some rows have none.

d_gene: TRBD1; len: 14; v_gene: TRBV7-9; j_gene: TRBJ1-1; abundance: NA; CDR3aa: CASITGEHGTEAFF; CDR3nt: TGTGCCAGCATCACAGGGGAACATGGGACTGAAGCTTTCTTT
d_gene: NA; len: 12; v_gene: TRBV11-2; j_gene: TRBJ2-4; abundance: NA; CDR3aa: CASSLGGETGYF; CDR3nt: TGTGCCAGCAGCTTAGGGGGGGAGACGGGGTACTTC
d_gene: TRBD1; len: 15; v_gene: TRBV2; j_gene: TRBJ1-1; abundance: NA; CDR3aa: CASGETGSGFGKAFF; CDR3nt: TGTGCCAGCGGGGAGACAGGGAGTGGTTTCGGCAAAGCTTTCTTT
d_gene: TRBD1; len: 15; v_gene: TRBV19; j_gene: TRBJ2-7; abundance: NA; CDR3aa: CASSLRDSFRDEQYF; CDR3nt: TGTGCCAGTAGTCTCCGGGACAGTTTTAGGGACGAGCAGTACTTC
d_gene: NA; len: 11; v_gene: TRBV5-6; j_gene: TRBJ2-1; abundance: once; CDR3aa: CASSLESEQFF; CDR3nt: TGTGCCAGCAGCTTGGAGAGTGAGCAGTTCTTC
d_gene: TRBD1; len: 15; v_gene: TRBV6-5; j_gene: TRBJ1-6; abundance: NA; CDR3aa: CASSRQGADNSPLHF; CDR3nt: TGTGCCAGCAGTAGACAGGGGGCTGACAATTCACCCCTCCACTTT
d_gene: TRBD1; len: 18; v_gene: TRBV25-1; j_gene: TRBJ1-4; abundance: NA; CDR3aa: CASSDPNAPGQGGEKLFF; CDR3nt: TGTGCCAGCAGTGATCCCAACGCCCCGGGACAGGGAGGGGAAAAACTGTTTTTT
d_gene: NA; len: 15; v_gene: TRBV27; j_gene: TRBJ2-7; abundance: NA; CDR3aa: CASTLPGTRIYEQYF; CDR3nt: TGTGCCAGCACCCTCCCCGGGACACGGATTTACGAGCAGTACTTC
d_gene: TRBD1; len: 17; v_gene: TRBV2; j_gene: TRBJ2-1; abundance: NA; CDR3aa: CASSELAWDSLKNEQFF; CDR3nt: TGTGCCAGCAGTGAACTAGCCTGGGACAGTCTAAAGAATGAGCAGTTCTTC
d_gene: TRBD1; len: 16; v_gene: TRBV14; j_gene: TRBJ1-2; abundance: NA; CDR3aa: CASSQGTGTVSGGYTF; CDR3nt: TGTGCCAGCAGCCAGGGTACCGGGACAGTCTCTGGTGGCTACACCTTC
d_gene: TRBD1; len: 15; v_gene: TRBV5-6; j_gene: TRBJ1-1; abundance: few; CDR3aa: CASSSRDRPLDEAFF; CDR3nt: TGTGCCAGCAGTTCTCGGGACAGGCCACTAGATGAAGCTTTCTTT
d_gene: NA; len: 14; v_gene: TRBV6-1; j_gene: TRBJ1-4; abundance: NA; CDR3aa: CASSETATNEKLFF; CDR3nt: TGTGCCAGCAGTGAGACAGCAACTAATGAAAAACTGTTTTTT
d_gene: TRBD1; len: 15; v_gene: TRBV5-1; j_gene: TRBJ2-3; abundance: NA; CDR3aa: CASSWTGKRTDTQYF; CDR3nt: TGCGCCAGCAGCTGGACAGGAAAGAGAACAGATACGCAGTATTTT
d_gene: NA; len: 13; v_gene: TRBV7-2; j_gene: TRBJ1-6; abundance: NA; CDR3aa: CASRSSYNSPLHF; CDR3nt: TGTGCCAGCAGGAGCTCCTATAATTCACCCCTCCACTTT
d_gene: NA; len: 11; v_gene: TRBV6-5; j_gene: TRBJ1-1; abundance: NA; CDR3aa: CASTRGTEAFF; CDR3nt: TGTGCCAGCACCCGGGGGACTGAAGCTTTCTTT
d_gene: TRBD1; len: 16; v_gene: TRBV29-1; j_gene: TRBJ2-5; abundance: NA; CDR3aa: CSVEPGWTGGGETQYF; CDR3nt: TGCAGCGTTGAACCTGGTTGGACAGGGGGAGGGGAGACCCAGTACTTC
d_gene: NA; len: 12; v_gene: TRBV19; j_gene: TRBJ1-2; abundance: few; CDR3aa: CAIRMGGNGYTF; CDR3nt: TGTGCCATTAGGATGGGAGGGAATGGCTACACCTTC
d_gene: TRBD2; len: 18; v_gene: TRBV5-1; j_gene: TRBJ2-1; abundance: NA; CDR3aa: CASSRELLTDGGWNEQFF; CDR3nt: TGCGCCAGCAGCAGAGAACTCCTTACCGACGGGGGGTGGAATGAGCAGTTCTTC
d_gene: TRBD1; len: 15; v_gene: TRBV5-1; j_gene: TRBJ2-2; abundance: NA; CDR3aa: CASSPTGDLFWELFF; CDR3nt: TGCGCCAGCAGCCCGACAGGGGATTTGTTTTGGGAGCTGTTTTTT
d_gene: NA; len: 16; v_gene: TRBV19; j_gene: TRBJ2-3; abundance: NA; CDR3aa: CASTPEAGRRTDTQYF; CDR3nt: TGTGCCAGTACCCCGGAGGCGGGGAGGCGCACAGATACGCAGTATTTT
d_gene: TRBD1; len: 14; v_gene: TRBV10-1; j_gene: TRBJ2-7; abundance: NA; CDR3aa: CASSKGQVPYEQYF; CDR3nt: TGCGCCAGCAGTAAGGGACAGGTTCCCTACGAGCAGTACTTC
d_gene: NA; len: 16; v_gene: TRBV5-4; j_gene: TRBJ2-3; abundance: NA; CDR3aa: CASSFPPAGSTDTQYF; CDR3nt: TGTGCCAGCAGCTTCCCCCCTGCGGGGAGCACAGATACGCAGTATTTT
d_gene: NA; len: 15; v_gene: TRBV9; j_gene: TRBJ1-1; abundance: NA; CDR3aa: CASSIPEGASTEAFF; CDR3nt: TGTGCCAGCAGCATCCCCGAAGGGGCTAGCACTGAAGCTTTCTTT
d_gene: NA; len: 13; v_gene: TRBV7-3; j_gene: TRBJ1-1; abundance: NA; CDR3aa: CASSIQGNTEAFF; CDR3nt: TGTGCCAGCAGCATACAGGGTAACACTGAAGCTTTCTTT
d_gene: NA; len: 14; v_gene: TRBV6-4; j_gene: TRBJ2-3; abundance: NA; CDR3aa: CASGTGGGTDTQYF; CDR3nt: TGTGCCAGCGGAACGGGGGGCGGCACAGATACGCAGTATTTT
d_gene: NA; len: 18; v_gene: TRBV6-1; j_gene: TRBJ1-5; abundance: NA; CDR3aa: CASSEGEAGPFGNQPQHF; CDR3nt: TGTGCCAGCAGTGAAGGTGAGGCAGGGCCATTTGGCAATCAGCCCCAGCATTTT
d_gene: TRBD2; len: 14; v_gene: TRBV11-2; j_gene: TRBJ2-7; abundance: once; CDR3aa: CASSLGLVVYEQYF; CDR3nt: TGTGCCAGCAGTTTAGGACTAGTGGTCTACGAGCAGTACTTC
d_gene: TRBD1; len: 17; v_gene: TRBV11-2; j_gene: TRBJ1-2; abundance: few; CDR3aa: CASSLDQIWYRGGGYTF; CDR3nt: TGTGCCAGCAGCTTAGATCAAATTTGGTACAGGGGTGGTGGCTACACCTTC